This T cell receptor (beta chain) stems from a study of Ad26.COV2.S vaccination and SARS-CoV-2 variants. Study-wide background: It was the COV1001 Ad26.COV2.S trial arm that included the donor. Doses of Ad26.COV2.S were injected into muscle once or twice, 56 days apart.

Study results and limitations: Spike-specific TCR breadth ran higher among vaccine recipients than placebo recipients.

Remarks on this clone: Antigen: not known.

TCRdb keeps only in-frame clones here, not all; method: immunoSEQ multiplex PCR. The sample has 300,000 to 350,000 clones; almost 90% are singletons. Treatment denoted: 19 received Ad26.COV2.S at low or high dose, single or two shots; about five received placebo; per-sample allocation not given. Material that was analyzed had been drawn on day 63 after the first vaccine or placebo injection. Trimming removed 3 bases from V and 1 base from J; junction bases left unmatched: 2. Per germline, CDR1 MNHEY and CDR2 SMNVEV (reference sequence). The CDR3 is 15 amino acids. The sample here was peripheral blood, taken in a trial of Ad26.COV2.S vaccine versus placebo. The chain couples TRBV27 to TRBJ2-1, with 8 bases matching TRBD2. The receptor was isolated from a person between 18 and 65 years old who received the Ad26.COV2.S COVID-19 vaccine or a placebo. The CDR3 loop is CASSFLAGSYNEQFF. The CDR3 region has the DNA TGTGCCAGCAGTTTTTTAGCGGGGTCCTACAATGAGCAGTTCTTC.